The T cell receptor beta chain described here comes from a study of blood T cell repertoires in COVID-19 (dated by TCRdb to the early 2020s). The study in broad terms: Samples covering the acute and convalescent phases of COVID-19 were provided by collaborators in the United States, Italy and Spain. The prospective study material was composed of cDNA or gDNA derived from T cells, B-cell-depleted T cells, or PBMCs. Deeply sampled blood TCRbeta repertoires from subjects exposed to, actively infected with, or recovered from COVID-19 were included in the dataset. The repertoires were made available in a free public database intended to serve as a resource for research on the immune response to SARS-CoV-2. The samples were drawn from two sources: the first 160 participants of the ongoing ImmuneRACE study, and 1,200 or so subjects contributed by 6 global collaborators. Nearly every sample came with metadata listing a de-identified subject ID, COVID-19 status, age in years and sex. Where available, HLA class I and class II types were taken from metadata supplied by the sample provider and were not determined by assay-based typing. On the study overall, not on this receptor specifically: How much clinical and demographic metadata was included differed by source and by participant, and the metadata was provided uncurated.

Sequences LNHDA (CDR1) and SQIVND (CDR2) are obtained from the germline V gene (reference sequence). Spanning cysteine to phenylalanine, the CDR3 consists of 16 amino acids. Solely the CDR3 DNA is kept, with 48 bases framed from the first base. The immunoSEQ Assay, a bias-controlled multiplex PCR, was used to amplify TCRbeta CDR3 regions from genomic DNA. Per the source publication's procedure: The number of nucleated cells in each sample was estimated from the amplification of reference gene primers within the assay. To quantify the absolute abundance of each unique TCRbeta CDR3 rearrangement, sequence reads were collapsed and filtered. For each sample, productive Simpson clonality was calculated as the square root of Simpson's diversity index across productive rearrangements. TCRdb took over this immuneACCESS table, retaining in-frame rearrangements with V and J assigned. Such tables are incomplete; in checked studies, under half of the missing clones stem from an unresolved V gene, and the remainder is unexplained. V and J calls and clone size are as listed in that table; D and trimming were resolved from the DNA. The sample table lists approximately 120,000 clones, more than 80% of them with a count of one. Of the sample, roughly 3% is held by the ten largest clones.

Points on this clone: Its antigen is not yet known. One junction end disagrees with the germline gene, perhaps due to a read error.

At one collaborating source in Seattle, patients were enrolled during active infection and were followed longitudinally through the course of disease. Whole blood was collected in K2EDTA tubes by collaborating institutions according to the institutions' own protocols. For TCRbeta analysis, collaborator samples were shipped as frozen whole blood, as isolated PBMCs, or as DNA extracted from either sample type. The clonotype originates from a woman older than 75 with COVID-19, enrolled during active disease. The V and J segments used are TRBV19 and TRBJ1-4; TRBD1 might be the D gene, on 5 matching bases. Sequencing input: peripheral blood. The sequenced DNA is TGTGCCAGTAGTATAGTTCGTACCGGGGGAAATGAAAAACTGCTTTTT. Its protein product is CASSIVRTGGNEKLLF.